One sample yielded the 6 T cell receptor beta chains listed below, sequenced in a study of blood T cell repertoires in COVID-19. The table came from immunoSEQ multiplex PCR; TCRdb's copy has only in-frame clones and leaves some out. The top ten hold 0.7% to 0.85% of the sample, which has over 200,000 clones, roughly 86% seen once. Material for sequencing was peripheral blood. These receptors were collected from a woman in her 30s with acute or convalescent COVID-19.

This rearrangement joins TRBV5-6 to TRBJ2-7, with D maybe TRBD1 (5 bases). The germline gives CDR1 SGHDT, CDR2 YYEEEE. Trimming cost V 1 base and J 3 bases, with 11 bases left between them. The CDR3 runs to 14 residues. CDR3 sequence reads: CASSLLDSYYEQYF. The CDR3 region has the DNA TGTGCCAGCAGCTTGCTCGACAGCTACTACGAGCAGTACTTC.

This chain joins TRBV27 and TRBJ2-1; the match to TRBD2 covers 9 bases. The germline V gene has CDR1 MNHEY and CDR2 SMNVEV (reference sequence). Trimming removed 5 bases from V and 3 bases from J; junction bases left unmatched: 8. This CDR3 region has 16 residues. The CDR3 protein is CASSPRGAGGYNEQFF. CDR3 sequence (DNA): TGTGCCAGCAGTCCACGGGGAGCGGGAGGCTACAATGAGCAGTTCTTC.

DNA for the CDR3: TGTGCCTGGGTAAACGGGGGACAGTTGAACACTGAAGCTTTCTTT. Translation: CAWVNGGQLNTEAFF. The V gene is TRBV30, the J gene TRBJ1-1; 7 nucleotides align to TRBD1. Germline-derived CDR1 and CDR2 are GTSNPN and SVGIG (reference sequence). CDR3 length: 15 residues. The ends lost 5 bases at V and 0 bases at J; junction bases unmatched: 9.

The chain recombines TRBV19 with TRBJ1-4, with D perhaps matching TRBD1 (5 bases). Deletions cut 5 bases from V and 10 bases from J, with 17 bases between. Germline V gene data show CDR1 as LNHDA and CDR2 as SQIVND (reference sequence). The CDR3 length is 14 residues. The CDR3 DNA sequence: TGTGCCAGTAGTCCCGTTGGGGGGAGTGGAAAACTGTTTTTT. Translating it yields CASSPVGGSGKLFF.

The J gene is TRBJ1-5, the V gene TRBV30; 11 nucleotides agree with TRBD1. Germline assignment: CDR1 GTSNPN and CDR2 SVGIG (reference sequence). The CDR3 covers 17 residues. V lost 1 base and J lost 3; bases outside the gene matches: 8. The CDR3 protein is CAWSGGDRGSPNQPQHF. The CDR3 DNA follows: TGTGCCTGGAGTGGAGGGGACAGGGGGAGCCCCAATCAGCCCCAGCATTTT.

The V call is TRBV5-4, the J call TRBJ2-2, with D hard to call. This CDR3 has 13 residues. In germline, CDR1 is SGHNT, CDR2 YYREEE (reference sequence). V lost 4 bases and J lost 4, with 8 bases in between. The CDR3 loop reads CASSMSVTGELFF. The CDR3 nucleotides read TGTGCCAGCAGCATGAGCGTCACCGGGGAGCTGTTTTTT.